Listed below are T cell receptor beta chains from one sample, sequenced in a study of a mutant IDH1 vaccine in newly diagnosed glioma. The antigens for these receptors are not known. TCRdb's copy holds only in-frame clones and misses some; the assay was immunoSEQ multiplex PCR. This sample has about 32,000 clones, with under 80% found just once. The sequencing here drew on PBMCs, taken from a glioma patient whose treatment included an IDH1 peptide vaccine. The receptor set was obtained from a man younger than 45 with glioma. Each CDR3 is given with its conserved first and last residue. The D gene is left open where the match is weak. The size of a clone is reported for some rows only, either as once, few or many, or as a class for expanded clones.

D gene: NA
V gene: TRBV14
clone size: few
J gene: TRBJ1-4
CDR3 DNA: TGTGCCAGCAGCCTAATCATAACAGTTAATGAAAAACTGTTTTTT
CDR3 protein: CASSLIITVNEKLFF

D gene: NA
V gene: TRBV2
clone size: NA
J gene: TRBJ2-5
CDR3 DNA: TGTGCCAGCAGTTTTTTCGCCGGGACGGAGCAAGAGACCCAGTACTTC
CDR3 protein: CASSFFAGTEQETQYF

D gene: NA
V gene: TRBV5-1
clone size: NA
J gene: TRBJ1-1
CDR3 DNA: TGCGCCAGCAGCCTGGAATCGGGGGCGGTCACTGAAGCTTTCTTT
CDR3 protein: CASSLESGAVTEAFF

D gene: TRBD1
V gene: TRBV30
clone size: NA
J gene: TRBJ1-2
CDR3 DNA: TGTGCCTGGAGTGGATTAGGACAGGCGACTAACTATGGCTACACCTTC
CDR3 protein: CAWSGLGQATNYGYTF

D gene: NA
V gene: TRBV19
clone size: NA
J gene: TRBJ1-1
CDR3 DNA: TGTGCCAGTAGTCCCCGATCCGTTGGGAACACTGAAGCTTTCTTT
CDR3 protein: CASSPRSVGNTEAFF

D gene: NA
V gene: TRBV18
clone size: NA
J gene: TRBJ1-2
CDR3 DNA: TGTGCCAGCTCACCACTCGCCAACTATGGCTACACCTTC
CDR3 protein: CASSPLANYGYTF

D gene: NA
V gene: TRBV5-1
clone size: NA
J gene: TRBJ1-6
CDR3 DNA: TGCGCCAGCAGCTTGGCCGGCAGGGGAGGATCCTATAATTCACCCCTCCACTTT
CDR3 protein: CASSLAGRGGSYNSPLHF

D gene: NA
V gene: TRBV30
clone size: NA
J gene: TRBJ2-2
CDR3 DNA: TGTGCCTGGACAGCAGGGGGGACCGGGGAGCTGTTTTTT
CDR3 protein: CAWTAGGTGELFF

D gene: NA
V gene: TRBV7-2
clone size: few
J gene: TRBJ2-7
CDR3 DNA: TGTGCCAGCAGCTTGGGGACTTCTATCTACGAGCAGTACTTC
CDR3 protein: CASSLGTSIYEQYF

D gene: NA
V gene: TRBV27
clone size: NA
J gene: TRBJ1-2
CDR3 DNA: TGTGCCAGCAGTCCCCAGAGTTCCTATGGCTACACCTTC
CDR3 protein: CASSPQSSYGYTF